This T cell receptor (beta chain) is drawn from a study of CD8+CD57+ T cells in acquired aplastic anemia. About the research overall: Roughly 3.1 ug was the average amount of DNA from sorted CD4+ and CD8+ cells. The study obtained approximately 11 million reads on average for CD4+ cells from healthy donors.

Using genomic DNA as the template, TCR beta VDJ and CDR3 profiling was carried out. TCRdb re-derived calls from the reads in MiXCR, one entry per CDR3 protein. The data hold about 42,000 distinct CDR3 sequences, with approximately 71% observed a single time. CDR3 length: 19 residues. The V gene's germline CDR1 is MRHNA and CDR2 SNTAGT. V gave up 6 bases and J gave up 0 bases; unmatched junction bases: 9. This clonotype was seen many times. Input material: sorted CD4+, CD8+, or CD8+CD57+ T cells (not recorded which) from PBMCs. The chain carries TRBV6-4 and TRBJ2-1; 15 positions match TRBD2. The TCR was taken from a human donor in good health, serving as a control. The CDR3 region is CASSDGTSGGRSSYNEQFF. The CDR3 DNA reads TGTGCCAGCAGCGACGGGACTAGCGGGGGGAGGAGCTCCTACAATGAGCAGTTCTTC.